The present T cell receptor beta chain was sequenced within a study of blood T cell repertoires in COVID-19. About the research overall: The analysed material was cDNA or gDNA that came from T cells, B-cell-depleted T cells, or PBMCs.

Data came from immunoSEQ multiplex PCR; TCRdb stores just in-frame clones and leaves some out. The sample shows over 250,000 clones, approximately 91% of them seen only once. J lost 8 bases, V lost 3 bases, and 8 bases had no gene match. CDR3 size: 15 residues. Germline CDR1 and CDR2: LNHDA and SQIVND (reference sequence). The chain uses TRBV19 and TRBJ2-1, with 9 bases lining up with TRBD2. This TCR was sampled from a man aged 50-59 years with acute or convalescent COVID-19. Sequencing was performed on peripheral blood. In nucleotides, the CDR3 is TGTGCCAGTAGTATCAGCGGGGGGCCTTTCTATGAGCAGTTCTTC. It translates to CASSISGGPFYEQFF.